The next 14 T cell receptor beta chains were all read from a single sample in a study of Tregs in tolerant kidney transplant recipients. Generated by immunoSEQ multiplex PCR, the TCRdb table keeps only in-frame clones and is missing some. This sample yields about 110,000 clones, of which 90% are seen a single time; more than 0.3% belongs to the top ten. This specimen was CD4+ T cells from blood, taken before the transplant. Receptor source: a human donor who received a combined kidney and bone marrow transplant.

The chain recombines TRBV5-4 with TRBJ2-5; TRBD1 matches 11 bases. V lost 4 bases and J lost 4; bases outside the gene matches: 3. Germline CDR1 reads SGHNT; CDR2 reads YYREEE (reference sequence). The CDR3 length is 14 residues. The CDR3 DNA sequence: TGTGCCAGCAGCGTGGGACAGGGGGTAGAGACCCAGTACTTC. This encodes CASSVGQGVETQYF.

The chain joins TRBV11-2 to TRBJ1-2, with TRBD1 identical over 9 bases. Germline CDR1 SGHAT, CDR2 FQNNGV. CDR3 length: 13 residues. V was pared by 4 bases and J by 7 bases, with 4 bases of the junction left unmatched. The CDR3, as DNA: TGTGCCAGCAGCTCAGGACAGGGGTTTGGCTACACCTTC. Translation: CASSSGQGFGYTF.

The V call is TRBV18, the J call TRBJ2-1, with 8 bases matching TRBD1. This CDR3 has 14 residues. With 2 bases clipped from V and 7 bases from J, the junction kept 4 bases outside the gene matches. CDR1 KGHSH and CDR2 LQKENI come from the germline V gene. CDR3 nucleotide sequence: TGTGCCAGCTCACCATTGGACAGGGTGAATGAGCAGTTCTTC. Translated: CASSPLDRVNEQFF.

The V gene is TRBV9, the J gene TRBJ2-5; D possibly corresponds to TRBD1 (5 bases). The CDR3 covers 14 residues. V was trimmed by 0 bases and J by 5 bases, leaving 11 bases between them. Germline loops: CDR1 SGDLS, CDR2 YYNGEE. CDR3 coding DNA: TGTGCCAGCAGCGTAGACCAGGGTAGGGAGACCCAGTACTTC. As protein: CASSVDQGRETQYF.

The chain uses TRBV5-1 and TRBJ2-7, with 7 bases matching TRBD1. V dropped 2 bases and J dropped 1; count of bases not matched to a gene: 3. In germline, CDR1 is SGHRS, CDR2 YFSETQ. The CDR3 spans 14 residues. As DNA, the CDR3 is TGCGCCAGCAGCTTTCGACAGGGTTCCTACGAGCAGTACTTC. Residues: CASSFRQGSYEQYF.

CDR3 DNA sequence: TGTGCCAGCAGCGTGGCCCAACATAACAATGAGCAGTTCTTC. It specifies CASSVAQHNNEQFF. This chain joins TRBV9 and TRBJ2-1, with D unclear. The CDR3 runs 14 residues. Germline loops: CDR1 SGDLS, CDR2 YYNGEE. The ends were cut back, 2 bases at V and 5 bases at J, with 11 bases in the middle.

This rearrangement joins TRBV6-5 to TRBJ2-1; 8 bases match TRBD2. V dropped 5 bases and J dropped 10; count of bases not matched to a gene: 7. This CDR3 comprises 13 residues. Germline-derived CDR1 and CDR2 are MNHEY and SVGAGI. The CDR3 loop reads CASSNQLAGEQFF. CDR3 in DNA: TGTGCCAGCAGTAACCAATTAGCGGGAGAGCAGTTCTTC.

The rearrangement uses TRBV19 and TRBJ2-7, with D possibly TRBD2 on 7 matching bases. CDR1 and CDR2 (germline): LNHDA, SQIVND (reference sequence). This CDR3 is 13 amino acids long. Trimming cost V 6 bases and J 2 bases, with 11 bases left between them. The CDR3 DNA is TGTGCCAGTAGCGGGGGGCCTACCTACGAGCAGTACTTC. Translated: CASSGGPTYEQYF.

The table lists this clone with a few counts. This sequence joins TRBV6-1 and TRBJ1-2; D is uncertain. Germline assignment: CDR1 MNHNS and CDR2 SASEGT. This CDR3 is built from 16 residues. V was pared by 3 bases and J by 11 bases, with 25 bases between. The CDR3 bases are TGTGCCAGCAGTGATCTTTGGGTGGCAGCAGGCTCCCCTTACACCTTC. As protein: CASSDLWVAAGSPYTF.

The CDR3 loop reads CARPTSGRISRNEQFF. DNA of the CDR3: TGCGCCCGACCAACTAGCGGGAGGATTAGTCGGAATGAGCAGTTCTTC. The chain is built from TRBV5-1 and TRBJ2-1; 12 bases align to TRBD2. Germline CDR1 is SGHRS and CDR2 is YFSETQ. This CDR3 has 16 residues. Trimming took 10 bases from V and 7 from J; bases not matched to a gene: 15.

The genes are TRBV21-1 and TRBJ1-5. TRBV21-1 is listed as a pseudogene. The CDR3 contains 16 residues. The DNA for the CDR3 is TGTGCCAGCAGCAAAGTAGCGAGAGCAGTAAATCAGCCCCAGCATTTT. The encoded protein is CASSKVARAVNQPQHF.

The V and J genes are TRBV29-1 and TRBJ2-3; TRBD2 matches 8 bases. Germline V gene lookup returns CDR1 SQVTM and CDR2 ANQGSEA. Trimming removed 4 bases from V and 1 base from J; junction bases left unmatched: 13. CDR3 size: 17 residues. Here the CDR3 DNA reads TGCAGCGTTGGTCGCGGGAGGCCCTTAGAACGCACAGATACGCAGTATTTT. This codes for CSVGRGRPLERTDTQYF.

This clone was recorded a few times. J is TRBJ1-2 and V is TRBV6-1, with a tentative D call TRBD1 (6 bases). V lost 5 bases and J lost 5, with 9 bases in between. This CDR3 has 12 amino acids. Germline V gene lookup returns CDR1 MNHNS and CDR2 SASEGT. The CDR3 sequence: CASSSTGYGYTF. The DNA for the CDR3 is TGTGCCAGCAGTTCGACAGGTTATGGCTACACCTTC.

This chain joins TRBV10-2 and TRBJ2-2; the D is unclear. This CDR3 comprises 13 residues. V was pared by 6 bases and J by 5 bases, with 10 bases between. The germline CDR1 and CDR2 sequences are WSHSY and SAAADI. The CDR3 nucleotides read TGCGCCAGCAGGGGCAGAGTTACCGGGGAGCTGTTTTTT. This translates into CASRGRVTGELFF.